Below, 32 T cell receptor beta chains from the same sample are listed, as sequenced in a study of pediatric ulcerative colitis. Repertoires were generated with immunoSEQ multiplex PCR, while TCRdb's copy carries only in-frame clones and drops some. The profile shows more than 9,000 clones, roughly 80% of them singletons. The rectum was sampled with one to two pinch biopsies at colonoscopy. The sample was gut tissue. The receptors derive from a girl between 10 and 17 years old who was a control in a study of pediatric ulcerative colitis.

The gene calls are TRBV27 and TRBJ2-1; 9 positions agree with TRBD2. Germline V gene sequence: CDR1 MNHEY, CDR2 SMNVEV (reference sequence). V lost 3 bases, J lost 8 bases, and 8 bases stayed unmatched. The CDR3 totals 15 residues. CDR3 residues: CASSLTGLAFYEQFF. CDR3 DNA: TGTGCCAGCAGTTTGACGGGACTAGCATTCTATGAGCAGTTCTTC.

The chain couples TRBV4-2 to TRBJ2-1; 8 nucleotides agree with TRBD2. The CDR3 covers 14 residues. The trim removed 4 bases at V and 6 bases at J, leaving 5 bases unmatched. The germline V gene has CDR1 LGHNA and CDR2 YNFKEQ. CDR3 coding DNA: TGTGCCAGCAGCCTGGCTAGCGGGCTCAATGAGCAGTTCTTC. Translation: CASSLASGLNEQFF.

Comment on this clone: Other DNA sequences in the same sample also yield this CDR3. The CDR3 reads CASSLDHASYEQYF. In nucleotides, the CDR3 is TGTGCCAGCAGCCTAGATCACGCCTCCTACGAGCAGTACTTC. The V call is TRBV7-2, the J call TRBJ2-7; D ambiguous. CDR1 and CDR2 (germline): SGHTA, FQGNSA. Trimming left V 5 bases short and J 0 bases short, with 11 bases between. The CDR3 contains 14 residues. Together with reference TRBV7-2 and TRBJ2-7, the CDR3 gives the full variable domain: GAGVSQSPSNKVTEKGKDVELRCDPISGHTALYWYRQSLGQGLEFLIYFQGNSAPDKSGLPSDRFSAERTGGSVSTLTIQRTQQEDSAVYLCASSLDHASYEQYFGPGTRLTVT.

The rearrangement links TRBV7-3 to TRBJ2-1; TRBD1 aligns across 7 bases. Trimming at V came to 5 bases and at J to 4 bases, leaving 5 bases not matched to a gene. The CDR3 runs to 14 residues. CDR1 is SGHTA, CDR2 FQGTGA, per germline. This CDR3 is CASSVTGFYNEQFF. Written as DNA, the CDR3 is TGTGCCAGCAGCGTGACAGGGTTTTACAATGAGCAGTTCTTC.

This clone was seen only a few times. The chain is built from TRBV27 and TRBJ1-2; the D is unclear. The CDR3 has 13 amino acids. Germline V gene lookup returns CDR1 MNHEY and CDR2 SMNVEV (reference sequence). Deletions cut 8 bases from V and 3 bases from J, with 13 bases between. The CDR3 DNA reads TGTGCCAGCGGGCCGTCCGTGTACTATGGCTACACCTTC. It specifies CASGPSVYYGYTF.

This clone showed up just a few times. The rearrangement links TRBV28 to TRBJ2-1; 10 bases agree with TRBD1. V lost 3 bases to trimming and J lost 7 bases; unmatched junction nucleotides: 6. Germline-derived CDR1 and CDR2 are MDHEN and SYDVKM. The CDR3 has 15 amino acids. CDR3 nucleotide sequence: TGTGCCAGCAGTTTGGCGGACAGGGGGAAGAATGAGCAGTTCTTC. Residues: CASSLADRGKNEQFF. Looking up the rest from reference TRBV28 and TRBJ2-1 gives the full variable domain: DVKVTQSSRYLVKRTGEKVFLECVQDMDHENMFWYRQDPGLGLRLIYFSYDVKMKEKGDIPEGYSVSREKKERFSLILESASTNQTSMYLCASSLADRGKNEQFFGPGTRLTVL.

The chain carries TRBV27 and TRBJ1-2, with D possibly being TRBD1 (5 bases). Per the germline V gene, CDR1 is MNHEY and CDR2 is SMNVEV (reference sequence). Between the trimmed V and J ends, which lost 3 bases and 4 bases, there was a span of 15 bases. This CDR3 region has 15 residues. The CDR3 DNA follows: TGTGCCAGCAGTTTCGGTGGGGGATCGGGCTATGGCTACACCTTC. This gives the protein CASSFGGGSGYGYTF.

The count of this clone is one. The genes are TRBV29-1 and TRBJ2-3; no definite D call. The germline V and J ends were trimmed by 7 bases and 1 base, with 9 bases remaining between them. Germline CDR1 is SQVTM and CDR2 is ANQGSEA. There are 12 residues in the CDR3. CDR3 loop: CSAPEGTDTQYF. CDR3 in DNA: TGCAGCGCCCCCGAGGGCACAGATACGCAGTATTTT.

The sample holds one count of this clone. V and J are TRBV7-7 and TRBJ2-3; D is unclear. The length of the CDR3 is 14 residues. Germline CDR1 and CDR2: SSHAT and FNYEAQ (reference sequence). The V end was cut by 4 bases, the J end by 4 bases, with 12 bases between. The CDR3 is CASSSPKRPDTQYF. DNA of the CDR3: TGTGCCAGCAGCTCCCCAAAACGTCCAGATACGCAGTATTTT.

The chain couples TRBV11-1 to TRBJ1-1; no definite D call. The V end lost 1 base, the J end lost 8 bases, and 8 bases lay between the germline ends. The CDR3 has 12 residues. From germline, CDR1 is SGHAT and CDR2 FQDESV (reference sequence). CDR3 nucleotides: TGTGCCAGCAGCTTAGATGGGCCCGAAGCTTTCTTT. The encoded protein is CASSLDGPEAFF.

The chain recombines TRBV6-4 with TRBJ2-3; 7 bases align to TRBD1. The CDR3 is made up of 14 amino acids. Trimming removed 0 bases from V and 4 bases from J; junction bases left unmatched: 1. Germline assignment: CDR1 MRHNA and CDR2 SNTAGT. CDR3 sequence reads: CASSDSGGADTQYF. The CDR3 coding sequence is TGTGCCAGCAGTGACTCAGGGGGCGCAGATACGCAGTATTTT.

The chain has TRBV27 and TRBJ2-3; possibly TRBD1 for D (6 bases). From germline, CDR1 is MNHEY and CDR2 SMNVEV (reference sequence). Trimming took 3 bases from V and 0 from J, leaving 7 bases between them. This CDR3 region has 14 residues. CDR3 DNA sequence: TGTGCCAGCAGTTTGACAGGAAGCACAGATACGCAGTATTTT. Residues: CASSLTGSTDTQYF.

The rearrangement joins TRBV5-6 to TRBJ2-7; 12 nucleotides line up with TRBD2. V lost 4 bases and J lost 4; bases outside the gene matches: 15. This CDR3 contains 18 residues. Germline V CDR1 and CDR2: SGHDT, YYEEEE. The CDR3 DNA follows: TGTGCCAGCAGCCGCGGGATTCGTACTAGCGGGAGGACATACGAGCAGTACTTC. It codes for CASSRGIRTSGRTYEQYF. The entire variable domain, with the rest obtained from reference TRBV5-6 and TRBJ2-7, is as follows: DAGVTQSPTHLIKTRGQQVTLRCSPKSGHDTVSWYQQALGQGPQFIFQYYEEEERQRGNFPDRFSGHQFPNYSSELNVNALLLGDSALYLCASSRGIRTSGRTYEQYFGPGTRLTVT.

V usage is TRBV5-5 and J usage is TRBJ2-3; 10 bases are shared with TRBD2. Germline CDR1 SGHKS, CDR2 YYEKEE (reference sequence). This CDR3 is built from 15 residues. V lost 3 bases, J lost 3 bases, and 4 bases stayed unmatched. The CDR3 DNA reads TGTGCCAGCAGCTGGGGACTAGCGTGGACAGATACGCAGTATTTT. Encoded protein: CASSWGLAWTDTQYF.

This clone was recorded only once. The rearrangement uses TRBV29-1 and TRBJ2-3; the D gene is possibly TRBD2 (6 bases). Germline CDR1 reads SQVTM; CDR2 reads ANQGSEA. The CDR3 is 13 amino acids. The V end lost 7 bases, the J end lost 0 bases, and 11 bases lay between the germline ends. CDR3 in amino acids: CSASSGSTDTQYF. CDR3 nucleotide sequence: TGCAGCGCCTCGAGCGGGAGCACAGATACGCAGTATTTT.

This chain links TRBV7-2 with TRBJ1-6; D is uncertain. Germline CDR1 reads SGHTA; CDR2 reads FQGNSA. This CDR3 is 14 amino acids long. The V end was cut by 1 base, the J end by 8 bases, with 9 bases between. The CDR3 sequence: CASSLVWADSPLHF. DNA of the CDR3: TGTGCCAGCAGCTTAGTGTGGGCTGATTCACCCCTCCACTTT. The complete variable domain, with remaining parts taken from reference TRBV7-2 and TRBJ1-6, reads GAGVSQSPSNKVTEKGKDVELRCDPISGHTALYWYRQSLGQGLEFLIYFQGNSAPDKSGLPSDRFSAERTGGSVSTLTIQRTQQEDSAVYLCASSLVWADSPLHFGNGTRLTVT.

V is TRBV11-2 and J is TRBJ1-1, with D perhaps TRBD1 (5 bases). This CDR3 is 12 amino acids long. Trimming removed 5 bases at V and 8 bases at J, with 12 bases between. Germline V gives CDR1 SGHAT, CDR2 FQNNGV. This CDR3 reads CASSLARAEAFF. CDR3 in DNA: TGTGCCAGCAGCCTCGCCAGGGCAGAAGCTTTCTTT. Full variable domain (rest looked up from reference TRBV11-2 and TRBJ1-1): EAGVAQSPRYKIIEKRQSVAFWCNPISGHATLYWYQQILGQGPKLLIQFQNNGVVDDSQLPKDRFSAERLKGVDSTLKIQPAKLEDSAVYLCASSLARAEAFFGQGTRLTVV.

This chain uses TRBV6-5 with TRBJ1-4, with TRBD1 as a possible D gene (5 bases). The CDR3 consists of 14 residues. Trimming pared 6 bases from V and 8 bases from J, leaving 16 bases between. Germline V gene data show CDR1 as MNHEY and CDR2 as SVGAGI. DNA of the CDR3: TGTGCCAGCAGGCCCCCGAAGGAGGGGGAAAAACTGTTTTTT. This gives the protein CASRPPKEGEKLFF.

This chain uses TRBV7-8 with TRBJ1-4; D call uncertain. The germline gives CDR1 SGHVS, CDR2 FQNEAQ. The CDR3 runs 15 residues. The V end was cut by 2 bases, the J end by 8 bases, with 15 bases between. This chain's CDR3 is CASSLTVPLREKLFF. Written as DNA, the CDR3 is TGTGCCAGCAGCTTAACGGTCCCGTTGCGAGAAAAACTGTTTTTT. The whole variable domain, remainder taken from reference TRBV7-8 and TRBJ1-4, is GAGVSQSPRYKVAKRGQDVALRCDPISGHVSLFWYQQALGQGPEFLTYFQNEAQLDKSGLPSDRFFAERPEGSVSTLKIQRTQQEDSAVYLCASSLTVPLREKLFFGSGTQLSVL.

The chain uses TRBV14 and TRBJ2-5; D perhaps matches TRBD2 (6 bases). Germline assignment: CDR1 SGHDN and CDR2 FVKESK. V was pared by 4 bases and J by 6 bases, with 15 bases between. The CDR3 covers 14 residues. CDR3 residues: CASSPGGNVKTQYF. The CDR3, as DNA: TGTGCCAGCAGCCCTGGAGGGAACGTGAAGACCCAGTACTTC. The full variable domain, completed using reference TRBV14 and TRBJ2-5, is EAGVTQFPSHSVIEKGQTVTLRCDPISGHDNLYWYRRVMGKEIKFLLHFVKESKQDESGMPNNRFLAERTGGTYSTLKVQPAELEDSGVYFCASSPGGNVKTQYFGPGTRLLVL.

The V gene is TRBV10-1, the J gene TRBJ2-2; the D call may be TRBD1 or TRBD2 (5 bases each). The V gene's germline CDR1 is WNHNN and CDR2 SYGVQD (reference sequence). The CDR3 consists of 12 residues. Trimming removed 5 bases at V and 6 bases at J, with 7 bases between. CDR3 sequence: CASSQGAGELFF. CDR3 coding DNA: TGCGCCAGCAGTCAGGGAGCCGGGGAGCTGTTTTTT.

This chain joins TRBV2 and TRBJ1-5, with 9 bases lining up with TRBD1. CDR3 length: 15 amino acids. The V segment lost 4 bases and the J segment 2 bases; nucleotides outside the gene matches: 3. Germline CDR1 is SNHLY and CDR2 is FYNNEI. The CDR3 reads CASSGRDRGNQPQHF. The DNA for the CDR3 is TGTGCCAGCAGTGGCCGGGACAGGGGCAATCAGCCCCAGCATTTT.

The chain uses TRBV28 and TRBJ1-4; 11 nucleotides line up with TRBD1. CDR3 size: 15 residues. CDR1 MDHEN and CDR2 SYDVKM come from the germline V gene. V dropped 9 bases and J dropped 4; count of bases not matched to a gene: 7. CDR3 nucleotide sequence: TGTGCCAGTATGACCGGGACAGGGGGTAATGAAAAACTGTTTTTT. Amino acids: CASMTGTGGNEKLFF. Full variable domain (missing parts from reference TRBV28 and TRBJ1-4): DVKVTQSSRYLVKRTGEKVFLECVQDMDHENMFWYRQDPGLGLRLIYFSYDVKMKEKGDIPEGYSVSREKKERFSLILESASTNQTSMYLCASMTGTGGNEKLFFGSGTQLSVL.

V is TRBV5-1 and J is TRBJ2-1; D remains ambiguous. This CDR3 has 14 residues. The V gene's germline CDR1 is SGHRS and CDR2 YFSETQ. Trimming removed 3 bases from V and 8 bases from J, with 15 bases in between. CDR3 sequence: CASSSTRMNDEQFF. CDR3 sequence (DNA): TGCGCCAGCAGCTCGACACGCATGAACGATGAGCAGTTCTTC. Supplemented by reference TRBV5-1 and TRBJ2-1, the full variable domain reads KAGVTQTPRYLIKTRGQQVTLSCSPISGHRSVSWYQQTPGQGLQFLFEYFSETQRNKGNFPGRFSGRQFSNSRSEMNVSTLELGDSALYLCASSSTRMNDEQFFGPGTRLTVL.

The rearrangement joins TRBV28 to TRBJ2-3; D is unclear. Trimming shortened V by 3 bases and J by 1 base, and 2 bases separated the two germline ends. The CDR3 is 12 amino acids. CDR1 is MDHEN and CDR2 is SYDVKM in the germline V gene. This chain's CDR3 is CASSLGTDTQYF. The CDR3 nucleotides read TGTGCCAGCAGTTTGGGCACAGATACGCAGTATTTT.

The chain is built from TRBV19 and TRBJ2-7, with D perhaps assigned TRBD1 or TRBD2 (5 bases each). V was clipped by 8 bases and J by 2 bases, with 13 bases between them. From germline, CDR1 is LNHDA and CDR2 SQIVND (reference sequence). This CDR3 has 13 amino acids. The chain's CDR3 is CASGSGTPYEQYF. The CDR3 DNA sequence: TGTGCCAGTGGATCCGGGACCCCCTACGAGCAGTACTTC. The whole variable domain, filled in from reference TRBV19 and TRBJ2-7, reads DGGITQSPKYLFRKEGQNVTLSCEQNLNHDAMYWYRQDPGQGLRLIYYSQIVNDFQKGDIAEGYSVSREKKESFPLTVTSAQKNPTAFYLCASGSGTPYEQYFGPGTRLTVT.

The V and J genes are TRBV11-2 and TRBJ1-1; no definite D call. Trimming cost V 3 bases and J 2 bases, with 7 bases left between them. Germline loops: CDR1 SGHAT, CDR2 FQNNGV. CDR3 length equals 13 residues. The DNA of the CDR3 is TGTGCCAGCAGCTTTGCAGAAAACACTGAAGCTTTCTTT. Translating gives CASSFAENTEAFF.

In DNA, the CDR3 is TGTGCCAGCAGCCTGGGACTAGCGGGAGGTTTACCAATCTACGAGCAGTACTTC. Translated, it gives CASSLGLAGGLPIYEQYF. The J gene is TRBJ2-7, the V gene TRBV5-5, with 15 positions matching TRBD2. J gave up 3 bases and V 4 bases, and 11 bases lay outside the gene matches. The CDR3 contains 18 residues. From germline, CDR1 is SGHKS and CDR2 YYEKEE (reference sequence).

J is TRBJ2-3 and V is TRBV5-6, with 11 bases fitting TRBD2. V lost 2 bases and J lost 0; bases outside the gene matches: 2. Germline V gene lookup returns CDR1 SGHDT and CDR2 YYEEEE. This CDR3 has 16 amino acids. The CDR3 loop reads CASSFRLAGSTDTQYF. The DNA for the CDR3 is TGTGCCAGCAGCTTCAGACTAGCGGGGAGCACAGATACGCAGTATTTT.

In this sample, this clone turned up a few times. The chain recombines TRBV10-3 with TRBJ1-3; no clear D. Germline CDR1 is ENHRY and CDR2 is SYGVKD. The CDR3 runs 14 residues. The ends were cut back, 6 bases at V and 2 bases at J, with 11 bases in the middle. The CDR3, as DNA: TGTGCCATCAGGGACGGAAGGACTGGAAACACCATATATTTT. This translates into CAIRDGRTGNTIYF.

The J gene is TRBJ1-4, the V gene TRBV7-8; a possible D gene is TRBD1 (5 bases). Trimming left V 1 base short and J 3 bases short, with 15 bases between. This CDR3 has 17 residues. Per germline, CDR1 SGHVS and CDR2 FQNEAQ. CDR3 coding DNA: TGTGCCAGCAGCTTAGTTGGGGGTAATTTGGCTAATGAAAAACTGTTTTTT. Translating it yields CASSLVGGNLANEKLFF.

In nucleotides, the CDR3 is TGTGCCAGCATAAGCCTAGCGGGAGCTGGAGTAGACATTCAGTACTTC. Translating gives CASISLAGAGVDIQYF. The chain combines TRBV28 with TRBJ2-4; 10 bases are a match to TRBD2. This CDR3 spans 16 amino acids. Germline V gives CDR1 MDHEN, CDR2 SYDVKM. J was trimmed by 8 bases and V by 7 bases; bases with no gene match: 14.